A selection of T cell receptor beta chains follows, all from one sample in a study of blood T cells in healthy people across ages. TCRdb itself ran the 5' RACE reads through MiXCR, one entry per CDR3 protein. The data contain 450,000 to 650,000 distinct CDR3 sequences, approximately 25% of them singletons. Separately, the same data were catalogued under a study of T cells of mothers and their children.

Sequences were obtained from blood. Receptor source: a boy between 10 and 17 years old in good health. CDR3s include the opening cysteine and the closing phenylalanine or tryptophan. The D gene is left open where the match is weak. Size is stated for part of the rows, as once, few or many counts, or as a class when the clone is expanded.

d_call clone_size j_call cdr3_length v_call cdr3_nt cdr3_aa
TRBD2 NA TRBJ2-7 15 TRBV4-1 TGCGCCAGCAGCCAACCGGGACTCGGGAGGTACGAGCAGTACTTC CASSQPGLGRYEQYF
NA NA TRBJ2-1 12 TRBV20-1 TGCAGTGCTAGAGAGGCCTTCTATGAGCAGTTCTTC CSAREAFYEQFF
TRBD2 few TRBJ2-1 16 TRBV4-3 TGCGCCAGCAGCCACCAACTAGCGGGAGGGGACAATGAGCAGTTCTTC CASSHQLAGGDNEQFF
TRBD1 few TRBJ2-7 14 TRBV15 TGTGCCACCAGCAAAGAACAGGGGGCTTACGAGCAGTACTTC CATSKEQGAYEQYF
TRBD2 NA TRBJ2-1 20 TRBV4-3 TGCGCCAGCAGCCAAGACTTCCGACTAGGGACTAGCGGGAATTACAATGAGCAGTTCTTC CASSQDFRLGTSGNYNEQFF
TRBD2 few TRBJ2-3 17 TRBV9 TGTGCCAGCAGCCCGCCAGGCGGGGACTATAGCACAGATACGCAGTATTTT CASSPPGGDYSTDTQYF
NA few TRBJ2-5 14 TRBV18 TGTGCCAGCTCACCCCCTACTAGTAGGGAGACCCAGTACTTC CASSPPTSRETQYF
TRBD1 NA TRBJ2-7 13 TRBV30 TGTGCCTGGCAGGACAGGTCAGCGTACGAGCAGTACTTC CAWQDRSAYEQYF
NA few TRBJ2-1 15 TRBV20-1 TGCAGTGCGCATCCAAGCGGCAGCTCCTACAATGAGCAGTTCTTC CSAHPSGSSYNEQFF
NA NA TRBJ2-1 14 TRBV28 TGTGCCAGCAGTTTAGGTGGGTTCTACAATGAGCAGTTCTTC CASSLGGFYNEQFF
NA many TRBJ2-7 12 TRBV7-2 TGTGCCAGCAGCCAGACCTATTACGAGCAGTACTTC CASSQTYYEQYF
NA NA TRBJ2-1 11 TRBV24-1 TGTGCCACCAGTAAGGTTAATGAGCAGTTCTTC CATSKVNEQFF
TRBD2 NA TRBJ2-5 16 TRBV14 TGTGCCAGCAGCCAAGCAGCGGGGGGGCTCGAGGAGACCCAGTACTTC CASSQAAGGLEETQYF
TRBD1 few TRBJ1-2 14 TRBV7-6 TGTGCCAGCAGCCCGACAGGGTTGTCCTATGGCTACACCTTC CASSPTGLSYGYTF
TRBD1 few TRBJ2-5 17 TRBV24-1 TGTGCCACCAGTGACAATCTACAGGGGGCGCGTATGGAGACCCAGTACTTC CATSDNLQGARMETQYF
NA NA TRBJ1-2 12 TRBV12-3/TRBV12-4 TGTGCCAGCAGTTTTGCCGACCATGGCTACCCCTTC CASSFADHGYPF
TRBD2 NA TRBJ2-5 16 TRBV11-1 TGTGCCAGCAGCTTAACCGGGACTAGCGACCAAGAGACCCAGTACTTC CASSLTGTSDQETQYF
TRBD2 NA TRBJ2-1 14 TRBV5-1 TGCGCCACCAAACTAGCGGGGGTTATGGATGAGCAGTTCTTC CATKLAGVMDEQFF
TRBD2 NA TRBJ2-7 15 TRBV10-3 TGTGCCATCAGTGAGGCTAGCGGGAGGGCCTACGAGCAGTACTTC CAISEASGRAYEQYF
NA once TRBJ2-5 14 TRBV7-2 TGTGCCAGCAGCACACACGCGGCTCAAGAGACCCAGTACTTC CASSTHAAQETQYF
NA NA TRBJ1-1 16 TRBV29-1 TGCAGCGTTGCGTATTGGGGACGGGAGATGAACACTGAAGCTTTCTTT CSVAYWGREMNTEAFF
NA few TRBJ2-5 13 TRBV12-3/TRBV12-4 TGTGCCAGCACCCCAAGGGCCGCCCATAGGCAGTACTTC CASTPRAAHRQYF
TRBD1 NA TRBJ2-7 13 TRBV20-1 TGCAGTGCTAGTCTCGGGACAGGCTACGAGCAGTACTTC CSASLGTGYEQYF
NA NA TRBJ2-5 14 TRBV5-5 TGTGCCAGCAGAAGGGATCTTTGGCAAGAGACCCAGTACTTC CASRRDLWQETQYF
TRBD1 few TRBJ1-4 15 TRBV27 TGTGCCAGCAGTTTGGTCGTAGGGACAGGGGAAAAACTGTTTTTT CASSLVVGTGEKLFF
NA NA TRBJ2-5 12 TRBV6-6 TGTGCCAGCGGTCCGGGGCAAGAGACCCAGTACTTC CASGPGQETQYF